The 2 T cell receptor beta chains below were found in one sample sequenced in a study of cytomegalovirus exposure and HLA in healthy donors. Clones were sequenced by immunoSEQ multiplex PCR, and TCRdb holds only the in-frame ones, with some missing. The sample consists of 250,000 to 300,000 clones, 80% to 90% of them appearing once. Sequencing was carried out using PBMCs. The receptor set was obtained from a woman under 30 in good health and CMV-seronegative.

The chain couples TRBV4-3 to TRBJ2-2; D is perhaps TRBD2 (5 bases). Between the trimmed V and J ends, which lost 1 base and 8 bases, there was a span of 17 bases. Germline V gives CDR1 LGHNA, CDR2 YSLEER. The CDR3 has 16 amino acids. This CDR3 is CASSQVLARTRGELFF. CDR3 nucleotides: TGCGCCAGCAGCCAAGTTTTAGCGAGAACGAGGGGGGAGCTGTTTTTT.

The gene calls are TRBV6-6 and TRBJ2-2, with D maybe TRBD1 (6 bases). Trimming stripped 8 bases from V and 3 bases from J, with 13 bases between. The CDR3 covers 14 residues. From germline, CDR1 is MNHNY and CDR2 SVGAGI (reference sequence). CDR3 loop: CASLRGRDTGELFF. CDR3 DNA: TGTGCCAGCCTCAGGGGTAGGGACACCGGGGAGCTGTTTTTT.